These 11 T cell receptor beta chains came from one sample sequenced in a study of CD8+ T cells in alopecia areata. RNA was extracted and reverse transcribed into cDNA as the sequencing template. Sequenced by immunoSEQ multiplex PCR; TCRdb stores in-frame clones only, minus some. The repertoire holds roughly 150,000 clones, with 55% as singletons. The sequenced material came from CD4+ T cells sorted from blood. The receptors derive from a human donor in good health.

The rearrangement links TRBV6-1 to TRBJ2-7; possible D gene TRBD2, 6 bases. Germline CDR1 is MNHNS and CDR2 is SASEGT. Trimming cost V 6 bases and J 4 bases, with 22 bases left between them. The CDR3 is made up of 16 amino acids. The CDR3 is CASRERDSVEGYEQYF. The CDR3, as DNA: TGTGCCAGCAGGGAACGGGACTCGGTGGAGGGGTACGAGCAGTACTTC.

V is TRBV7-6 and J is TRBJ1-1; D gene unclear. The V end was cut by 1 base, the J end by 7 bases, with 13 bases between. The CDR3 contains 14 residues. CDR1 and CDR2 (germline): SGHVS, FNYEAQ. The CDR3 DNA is TGTGCCAGCAGCTTAGGGGCCGGCAGCGGTGAAGCTTTCTTT. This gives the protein CASSLGAGSGEAFF.

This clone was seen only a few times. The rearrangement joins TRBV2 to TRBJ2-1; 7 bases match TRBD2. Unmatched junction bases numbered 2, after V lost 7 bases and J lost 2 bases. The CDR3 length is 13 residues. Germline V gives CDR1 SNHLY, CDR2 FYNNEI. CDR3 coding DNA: TGTGCCAGCAATAGCGGGCCCTACAATGAGCAGTTCTTC. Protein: CASNSGPYNEQFF.

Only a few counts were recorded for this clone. The CDR3 DNA sequence: TGTGCCAGCAGTTTACGGGCAACCACAGATACGCAGTATTTT. Translation: CASSLRATTDTQYF. V and J are TRBV27 and TRBJ2-3; unclear D gene. The V gene lost 2 bases and the J gene lost 2 bases, with 8 bases spanning the gap. The CDR3 is made up of 14 amino acids. Germline V gene sequence: CDR1 MNHEY, CDR2 SMNVEV (reference sequence).

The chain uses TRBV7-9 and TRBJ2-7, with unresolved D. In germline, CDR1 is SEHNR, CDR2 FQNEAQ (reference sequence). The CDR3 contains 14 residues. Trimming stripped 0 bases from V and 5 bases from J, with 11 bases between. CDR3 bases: TGTGCCAGCAGCTTAGCCGGGTATTTCGACGAGCAGTACTTC. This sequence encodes CASSLAGYFDEQYF. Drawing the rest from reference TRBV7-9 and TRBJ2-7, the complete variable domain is DTGVSQNPRHKITKRGQNVTFRCDPISEHNRLYWYRQTLGQGPEFLTYFQNEAQLEKSRLLSDRFSAERPKGSFSTLEIQRTEQGDSAMYLCASSLAGYFDEQYFGPGTRLTVT.

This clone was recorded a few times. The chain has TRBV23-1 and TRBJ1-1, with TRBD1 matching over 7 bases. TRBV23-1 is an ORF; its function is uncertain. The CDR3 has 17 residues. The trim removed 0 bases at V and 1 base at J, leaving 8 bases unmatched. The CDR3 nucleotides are TGCGCCAGCAGTCAATCGCGTCGGGACAGACCGAACACTGAAGCTTTCTTT. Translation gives CASSQSRRDRPNTEAFF.

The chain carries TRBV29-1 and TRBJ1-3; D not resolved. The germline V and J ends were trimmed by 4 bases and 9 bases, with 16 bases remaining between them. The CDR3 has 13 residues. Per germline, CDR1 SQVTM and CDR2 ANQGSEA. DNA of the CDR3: TGCAGCGTTGGGCGTTCGGCTGACGGCACCATATATTTT. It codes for CSVGRSADGTIYF.

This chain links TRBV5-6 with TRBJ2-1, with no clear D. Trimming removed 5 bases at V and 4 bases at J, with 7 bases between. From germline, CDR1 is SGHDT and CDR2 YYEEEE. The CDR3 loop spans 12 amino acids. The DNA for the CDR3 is TGTGCCAGCAGGACGGCGTACAATGAGCAGTTCTTC. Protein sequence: CASRTAYNEQFF.

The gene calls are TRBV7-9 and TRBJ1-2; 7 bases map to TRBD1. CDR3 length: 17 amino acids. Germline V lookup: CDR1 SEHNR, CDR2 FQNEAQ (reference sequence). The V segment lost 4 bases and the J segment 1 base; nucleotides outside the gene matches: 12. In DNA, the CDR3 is TGTGCCAGCAGCTCCCTTGCGAGGGGGCCGGATAACTATGGCTACACCTTC. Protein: CASSSLARGPDNYGYTF.

The CDR3 spells CASSSATGGGYTF. The DNA of the CDR3 is TGTGCCAGCAGCTCCGCGACAGGGGGAGGCTACACCTTC. This rearrangement joins TRBV7-2 to TRBJ1-2; 9 bases align to TRBD1. The length of the CDR3 is 13 residues. The trim removed 4 bases at V and 8 bases at J, leaving 5 bases unmatched. The V gene's germline CDR1 is SGHTA and CDR2 FQGNSA.

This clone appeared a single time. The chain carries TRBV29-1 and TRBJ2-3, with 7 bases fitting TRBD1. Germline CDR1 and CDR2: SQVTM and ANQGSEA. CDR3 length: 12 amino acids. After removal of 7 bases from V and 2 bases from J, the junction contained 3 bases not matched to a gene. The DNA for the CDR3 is TGCAGCGGTCAGGGGGACACAGATACGCAGTATTTT. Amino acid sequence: CSGQGDTDTQYF.